These 31 T cell receptor beta chains were sequenced from one sample in a study of cytomegalovirus exposure and HLA in healthy donors. In the PCR, 60 Vbeta and 13 Jbeta primers were used. Method: immunoSEQ multiplex PCR; TCRdb's copy keeps in-frame clones and lacks some. The repertoire holds 95,000 to 100,000 clones, less than 80% seen once, with around 4% in the top ten. Sequencing used PBMCs. These receptors all come from a man aged 40-50 years in good health and CMV-seronegative.

CDR3 coding DNA: TGTGCCAGCAGATCGGGACAGACAATTCCTCCCCTCCACTTT. Translation gives CASRSGQTIPPLHF. The rearrangement uses TRBV28 and TRBJ1-6; 7 bases fit TRBD1. The CDR3 covers 14 residues. The V segment lost 6 bases and the J segment 13 bases; nucleotides outside the gene matches: 12. CDR1 is MDHEN, CDR2 SYDVKM, per germline.

The chain carries TRBV5-1 and TRBJ2-7, with a weak D call TRBD1 (5 bases). V lost 0 bases to trimming and J lost 2 bases, with 9 bases between them. Germline V CDR1 and CDR2: SGHRS, YFSETQ. The CDR3 length is 14 residues. The CDR3 loop is CASSLDPGPYEQYV. CDR3 coding DNA: TGCGCCAGCAGCTTGGATCCAGGGCCCTACGAGCAGTACGTC.

This rearrangement joins TRBV5-6 to TRBJ2-5, with 9 bases that match TRBD2. V lost 0 bases, J lost 5 bases, and 8 bases stayed unmatched. CDR1 and CDR2 from the germline V gene are SGHDT and YYEEEE. CDR3 length: 16 amino acids. Written as DNA, the CDR3 is TGTGCCAGCAGCTTGGCTAGCGGGGTGGGAGGTGAGACCCAGTACTTC. Translating it yields CASSLASGVGGETQYF.

V and J are TRBV2 and TRBJ2-7; D may be TRBD1 (6 bases). The V gene's germline CDR1 is SNHLY and CDR2 FYNNEI. CDR3 length: 13 amino acids. V dropped 2 bases and J dropped 6 bases, with 11 bases sitting between them. CDR3 protein: CASSERAGVEQYF. CDR3 sequence (DNA): TGTGCCAGCAGTGAAAGGGCAGGGGTCGAGCAGTACTTC.

This clone was seen a few times. The rearrangement links TRBV14 to TRBJ1-1, with D perhaps TRBD1 (5 bases). V was pared by 4 bases and J by 8 bases, with 8 bases between. The CDR3 has 11 amino acids. Germline CDR1 SGHDN, CDR2 FVKESK. In DNA, the CDR3 is TGTGCCAGCAGCCTAGGGGTGGAAGCTTTCTTT. Translation: CASSLGVEAFF.

The V call is TRBV7-3, the J call TRBJ1-2; 12 bases are shared with TRBD1. The CDR3 consists of 18 residues. Germline-derived CDR1 and CDR2 are SGHTA and FQGTGA. V dropped 0 bases and J dropped 6; count of bases not matched to a gene: 11. This CDR3 reads CASSLTGTGQGASNGYTF. The CDR3 DNA reads TGTGCCAGCAGCTTAACGGGTACGGGACAGGGGGCATCGAATGGCTACACCTTC.

The chain has TRBV11-2 and TRBJ2-7; 9 bases fit TRBD1. Looked up from germline, CDR1 is SGHAT and CDR2 is FQNNGV. The CDR3 length is 14 residues. Trimming removed 1 base from V and 4 bases from J; junction bases left unmatched: 2. CDR3 sequence reads: CASSLGTGAYEQYV. In DNA, the CDR3 is TGTGCCAGCAGCTTAGGGACAGGGGCATACGAGCAGTACGTC.

This clone was recorded once. The rearrangement links TRBV5-6 to TRBJ2-7; D possibly corresponds to TRBD2 (6 bases). The CDR3 has 16 residues. CDR1 and CDR2 from the germline V gene are SGHDT and YYEEEE. The ends were cut back, 3 bases at V and 1 base at J, with 17 bases in the middle. The CDR3: CASSSFPGGGSYEQYF. In DNA form, the CDR3 reads TGTGCCAGCAGCTCCTTCCCGGGTGGGGGGTCCTACGAGCAGTACTTC. Supplemented by reference TRBV5-6 and TRBJ2-7, the full variable domain reads DAGVTQSPTHLIKTRGQQVTLRCSPKSGHDTVSWYQQALGQGPQFIFQYYEEEERQRGNFPDRFSGHQFPNYSSELNVNALLLGDSALYLCASSSFPGGGSYEQYFGPGTRLTVT.

This clone turned up a few times. The chain joins TRBV2 to TRBJ1-1; D is undetermined. The ends were cut back, 7 bases at V and 5 bases at J, with 14 bases in the middle. CDR1 and CDR2 from the germline V gene are SNHLY and FYNNEI. The CDR3 contains 13 residues. DNA for the CDR3: TGTGCCAGCAACGGGTCCCCGTATACTGAAGCTTTCTTT. As protein: CASNGSPYTEAFF. Looking up the rest from reference TRBV2 and TRBJ1-1 gives the full variable domain: EPEVTQTPSHQVTQMGQEVILRCVPISNHLYFYWYRQILGQKVEFLVSFYNNEISEKSEIFDDQFSVERPDGSNFTLKIRSTKLEDSAMYFCASNGSPYTEAFFGQGTRLTVV.

This clone was found once. J is TRBJ1-2 and V is TRBV5-1; the D gene is possibly TRBD1 (6 bases). There are 13 residues in the CDR3. V was clipped by 4 bases and J by 4 bases, with 11 bases between them. Germline V gene data show CDR1 as SGHRS and CDR2 as YFSETQ. The CDR3 sequence: CASSLGQIYGYTF. CDR3 DNA: TGCGCCAGCAGCCTCGGACAGATCTATGGCTACACCTTC.

The V and J genes are TRBV2 and TRBJ1-2; D gene ambiguous. The CDR3 is 12 residues long. The germline V gene has CDR1 SNHLY and CDR2 FYNNEI. V dropped 4 bases and J dropped 4 bases, with 7 bases sitting between them. The DNA for the CDR3 is TGTGCCAGCAGTGCACTTTCCTATGGCTACACCTTC. Protein: CASSALSYGYTF.

The J gene is TRBJ2-6, the V gene TRBV7-3, with 7 bases matching TRBD1. This CDR3 comprises 18 residues. Germline values: CDR1 SGHTA, CDR2 FQGTGA. Losses at the gene ends were 1 base for V and 0 bases for J; bases not matched to a gene: 6. The CDR3 sequence is CASSLRPGQLSGANVLTF. As DNA, the CDR3 is TGTGCCAGCAGCTTAAGGCCGGGACAGCTCTCTGGGGCCAACGTCCTGACTTTC.

The V and J genes are TRBV7-8 and TRBJ2-3; D remains ambiguous. This CDR3 comprises 13 residues. The V gene lost 1 base and the J gene lost 3 bases, with 5 bases spanning the gap. The germline gives CDR1 SGHVS, CDR2 FQNEAQ. CDR3 bases: TGTGCCAGCAGCTTAGACCGGACAGATACGCAGTATTTT. Its protein product is CASSLDRTDTQYF.

The chain links TRBV19 to TRBJ2-7, with D possibly matching TRBD1 (6 bases). This CDR3 region has 14 residues. Germline V CDR1 and CDR2: LNHDA, SQIVND (reference sequence). The V end was cut by 10 bases, the J end by 3 bases, with 19 bases between. The CDR3: CATSTSTGFYEQYF. The CDR3 DNA sequence: TGTGCCACCAGCACCTCGACAGGTTTCTACGAGCAGTACTTC.

Details on this clone: Other DNA sequences in the same sample also yield this CDR3. J is TRBJ2-1 and V is TRBV5-1; possibly TRBD2 for D (7 bases). Trimming cost V 0 bases and J 1 base, with 14 bases left between them. CDR1 and CDR2 (germline): SGHRS, YFSETQ. The CDR3 is 17 residues long. The CDR3, as DNA: TGCGCCAGCAGCTTGGGAGTGGGGGGGCCATCCTACAATGAGCAGTTCTTC. As protein: CASSLGVGGPSYNEQFF.

The V gene is TRBV6-6, the J gene TRBJ1-2; possibly TRBD1 for D (6 bases). CDR3 length equals 14 residues. Germline values: CDR1 MNHNY, CDR2 SVGAGI (reference sequence). The V end lost 5 bases, the J end lost 4 bases, and 14 bases lay between the germline ends. The CDR3 region is CASSGGSQTYGYTF. CDR3 DNA: TGTGCCAGCAGTGGGGGCAGCCAGACCTATGGCTACACCTTC.

The chain couples TRBV6-1 to TRBJ1-6; the D is unclear. The ends were cut back, 4 bases at V and 1 base at J, with 8 bases in the middle. The CDR3 contains 15 residues. CDR1 and CDR2 (germline): MNHNS, SASEGT. The CDR3 region is CASSVPQSYNSPLHF. The CDR3 region has the DNA TGTGCCAGCAGTGTGCCTCAGTCCTATAATTCACCCCTCCACTTT.

This clone was recorded once. The gene calls are TRBV7-9 and TRBJ1-2; 8 nucleotides match TRBD1. The germline gives CDR1 SEHNR, CDR2 FQNEAQ (reference sequence). With 8 bases clipped from V and 6 bases from J, the junction kept 14 bases outside the gene matches. The CDR3 extends over 15 amino acids. In DNA form, the CDR3 reads TGTGCCAGCGAAACTTACCAGGGGGCGCTGAATGGCTACACCTTC. Translated: CASETYQGALNGYTF.

J is TRBJ2-3 and V is TRBV4-2; possibly TRBD1 for D (6 bases). Germline V gene sequence: CDR1 LGHNA, CDR2 YNFKEQ. V was trimmed by 1 base and J by 2 bases, leaving 13 bases between them. The CDR3 runs to 16 residues. CDR3 sequence reads: CASSQVVGAHTDTQYF. Written as DNA, the CDR3 is TGTGCCAGCAGCCAAGTGGTGGGGGCCCACACAGATACGCAGTATTTT.

The chain employs TRBV5-1 and TRBJ2-7; TRBD1 matches 7 bases. Germline values: CDR1 SGHRS, CDR2 YFSETQ. Trimming took 2 bases from V and 6 from J; bases not matched to a gene: 5. The CDR3 has 13 residues. CDR3 nucleotide sequence: TGCGCCAGCAGCTTACGACAGGGCTGCGAGCAGTACTTC. This encodes CASSLRQGCEQYF.

The chain links TRBV6-6 to TRBJ1-3, with TRBD1 matching over 7 bases. V was clipped by 6 bases and J by 1 base; unmatched bases: 9. The CDR3 contains 16 residues. Germline assignment: CDR1 MNHNY and CDR2 SVGAGI (reference sequence). The CDR3 region is CASSLQTGRSGNTIYF. The CDR3 DNA reads TGTGCCAGCAGCCTCCAGACAGGGAGGTCTGGAAACACCATATATTTT.

Remarks on this clone: One end of the junction is discordant with germline, which a read error may explain. The rearrangement uses TRBV7-9 and TRBJ2-3; 10 nucleotides agree with TRBD1. Germline lookup yields CDR1 SEHNR and CDR2 FQNEAQ (reference sequence). This CDR3 contains 15 residues. CDR3 amino acids: CAGSHPGQGTDTQYF. The CDR3 region has the DNA TGTGCCGGCAGCCATCCGGGACAGGGGACAGATACGCAGTATTTT.

J is TRBJ2-1 and V is TRBV9, with D possibly matching TRBD1 (6 bases). The CDR3 is 16 amino acids. Germline V gene lookup returns CDR1 SGDLS and CDR2 YYNGEE. The V and J ends lost 0 bases and 2 bases respectively, with 12 bases between them. The CDR3 DNA reads TGTGCCAGCAGCGTAGATAGCAGGGGTGCCTACAATGAGCAGTTCTTC. Translation: CASSVDSRGAYNEQFF.

The chain has TRBV29-1 and TRBJ2-2, with 7 bases identical to TRBD2. This CDR3 contains 13 residues. V was pared by 6 bases and J by 9 bases, with 10 bases of the junction left unmatched. Germline lookup yields CDR1 SQVTM and CDR2 ANQGSEA. The CDR3 region has the DNA TGCAGCGTCGGCGGGAGTGAACACCGGGAGCTGTTTTTT. Its translation: CSVGGSEHRELFF.

J is TRBJ2-1 and V is TRBV4-2, with a weak D call TRBD1 (6 bases). This CDR3 comprises 15 residues. Germline assignment: CDR1 LGHNA and CDR2 YNFKEQ. V lost 2 bases, J lost 5 bases, and 13 bases lay in between. CDR3 nucleotide sequence: TGTGCCAGCAGCCAACCTTGGGACAACGACAATGAGCAGTTCTTC. Encoded protein: CASSQPWDNDNEQFF.

J is TRBJ1-6 and V is TRBV4-3, with 9 bases matching TRBD1. The V and J ends lost 3 bases and 9 bases, in that order; junction bases with no gene match: 3. The germline gives CDR1 LGHNA, CDR2 YSLEER. The CDR3 consists of 14 residues. CDR3 nucleotides: TGCGCCAGCAGCCAGGACAGGGGTAGTTCACCCCTCCACTTT. This encodes CASSQDRGSSPLHF.

The gene calls are TRBV7-2 and TRBJ1-2, with 9 positions matching TRBD1. CDR3 length: 14 amino acids. The ends lost 5 bases at V and 5 bases at J; junction bases unmatched: 6. Germline lookup yields CDR1 SGHTA and CDR2 FQGNSA. CDR3 nucleotide sequence: TGTGCCAGCAGCCCGCGGGGACAGGGATATGGCTACACCTTC. This encodes CASSPRGQGYGYTF.

V gene TRBV11-2 combines with J gene TRBJ2-7; TRBD2 matches 8 bases. Trimming cost V 5 bases and J 2 bases; bases outside gene matches: 8. The germline gives CDR1 SGHAT, CDR2 FQNNGV. The CDR3 extends over 15 amino acids. The DNA of the CDR3 is TGTGCCAGCAGCCCTGGCATAGCGGGGCCCTACGAGCAGTACGTC. Its protein product is CASSPGIAGPYEQYV.

This chain joins TRBV7-2 and TRBJ2-2; D unclear. V was cut by 2 bases and J by 4 bases, with 8 bases left in between. The CDR3 is 14 residues long. Germline lookup yields CDR1 SGHTA and CDR2 FQGNSA. This CDR3 is CASSLIVSTGELFF. Here the CDR3 DNA reads TGTGCCAGCAGCTTAATTGTTAGCACCGGGGAGCTGTTTTTT.

The chain has TRBV6-1 and TRBJ2-6; 7 positions match TRBD1. The CDR3 consists of 15 residues. Unmatched junction bases numbered 4, after V lost 6 bases and J lost 2 bases. CDR1 and CDR2 from the germline V gene are MNHNS and SASEGT. CDR3 in DNA: TGTGCCAGCAGCAGAGACAGGGCTGGGGCCAACGTCCTGACTTTC. The encoded protein is CASSRDRAGANVLTF.

The chain is built from TRBV28 and TRBJ1-2, with TRBD1 matching 7 bases. The CDR3 consists of 15 residues. After removal of 5 bases from V and 8 bases from J, the junction contained 14 bases not matched to a gene. Looked up from germline, CDR1 is MDHEN and CDR2 is SYDVKM. As DNA, the CDR3 is TGTGCCAGCAGTACTACTAGACAGGGAACGGGCGGCTACACCTTC. Its translation: CASSTTRQGTGGYTF.